These 21 T cell receptor beta chains were sequenced from one sample in a study of blood T cell repertoires in COVID-19 (dated by TCRdb to 2019 to 2021). The library was generated by the immunoSEQ multiplex PCR assay. The immuneACCESS repertoire file appears here via TCRdb, limited to in-frame rearrangements. These files lack a portion of the clones; in checked studies, under half of the deficit traces to unresolved V genes, and the cause of the others is not known. The sample profile shows 200,000 to 250,000 clones; around 86% of them were found once. Clones ranked in the top ten supply roughly 8% of the sample. Sequencing was carried out using peripheral blood. The receptors were sampled from a woman older than 75 with COVID-19, enrolled during active disease.

The gene calls are TRBV27 and TRBJ1-5, with D hard to call. Per germline, CDR1 MNHEY and CDR2 SMNVEV (reference sequence). The CDR3 contains 12 residues. V lost 2 bases to trimming and J lost 6 bases, with 5 bases between them. CDR3 region: CASSLPGQPQHF. In DNA, the CDR3 is TGTGCCAGCAGTTTACCGGGTCAGCCCCAGCATTTT.

The gene calls are TRBV6-5 and TRBJ1-1; 11 bases map to TRBD1. With 11 bases clipped from V and 5 bases from J, the junction kept 10 bases outside the gene matches. CDR1 MNHEY and CDR2 SVGAGI come from the germline V gene. CDR3 size: 14 residues. CDR3 residues: CALAGQGAYTEAFF. CDR3 bases: TGTGCCTTAGCCGGACAGGGGGCCTATACTGAAGCTTTCTTT.

The V and J genes are TRBV11-2 and TRBJ2-7; D is possibly TRBD2 (6 bases). The CDR3 has 13 amino acids. Germline CDR1 and CDR2: SGHAT and FQNNGV. The V gene lost 4 bases and the J gene lost 4 bases, with 11 bases spanning the gap. The CDR3 region is CASSSHGGYEQYF. DNA for the CDR3: TGTGCCAGCAGCTCCCATGGGGGGTACGAGCAGTACTTC.

The chain uses TRBV7-3 and TRBJ1-1, with D unclear. V was cut by 3 bases and J by 3 bases, with 8 bases left in between. CDR3 length: 13 amino acids. Germline V gene lookup returns CDR1 SGHTA and CDR2 FQGTGA. The CDR3 DNA is TGTGCCAGCAGCTTCGACCAGGACACTGAAGCTTTCTTT. This encodes CASSFDQDTEAFF.

This chain joins TRBV4-1 and TRBJ1-4; possible D gene TRBD1, 6 bases. The ends were cut back, 0 bases at V and 1 base at J, with 6 bases in the middle. CDR1 and CDR2 from the germline V gene are MGHRA and YSYEKL. This CDR3 has 15 amino acids. The CDR3 here is CASSQEDRTNEKLFF. The CDR3 region has the DNA TGCGCCAGCAGCCAAGAGGACAGAACTAATGAAAAACTGTTTTTT.

The chain joins TRBV19 to TRBJ1-5; TRBD1 aligns across 10 bases. The length of the CDR3 is 15 residues. V lost 5 bases, J lost 6 bases, and 7 bases stayed unmatched. Germline loops: CDR1 LNHDA, CDR2 SQIVND (reference sequence). The CDR3 region is CASSSGQGVGQPQHF. For the CDR3, the DNA is TGTGCCAGTAGTTCTGGACAGGGGGTGGGTCAGCCCCAGCATTTT. Full variable domain (rest looked up from reference TRBV19 and TRBJ1-5): DGGITQSPKYLFRKEGQNVTLSCEQNLNHDAMYWYRQDPGQGLRLIYYSQIVNDFQKGDIAEGYSVSREKKESFPLTVTSAQKNPTAFYLCASSSGQGVGQPQHFGDGTRLSIL.

The CDR3 spells CAIGTYMNTEAFF. DNA of the CDR3: TGTGCCATCGGGACATACATGAACACTGAAGCTTTCTTT. This chain joins TRBV10-3 and TRBJ1-1; TRBD1 might be the D (6 bases). Trimming cost V 8 bases and J 0 bases, with 10 bases left between them. Germline assignment: CDR1 ENHRY and CDR2 SYGVKD. The CDR3 is made up of 13 amino acids.

V usage is TRBV12-3 or TRBV12-4 and J usage is TRBJ1-2; D remains unclear. The germline V and J ends were trimmed by 5 bases and 4 bases, with 11 bases remaining between them. The CDR3 contains 13 residues. Written as DNA, the CDR3 is TGTGCCAGCAGTCCCAAACCAGGCTATGGCTACACCTTC. It specifies CASSPKPGYGYTF.

The rearrangement links TRBV7-8 to TRBJ2-3; 9 bases map to TRBD1. In germline, CDR1 is SGHVS, CDR2 FQNEAQ. The ends lost 3 bases at V and 3 bases at J; junction bases unmatched: 13. This CDR3 spans 18 amino acids. CDR3 nucleotide sequence: TGTGCCAGCAGCTTTCGCACCCGGGACAGGGTCGGAACAGATACGCAGTATTTT. It specifies CASSFRTRDRVGTDTQYF.

This CDR3 reads CASSLGSRGQSPLHF. DNA of the CDR3: TGTGCCAGCAGTTTGGGTTCCAGGGGTCAATCACCCCTCCACTTT. V gene TRBV28 combines with J gene TRBJ1-6; the D gene is possibly TRBD1 (6 bases). Trimming removed 3 bases from V and 10 bases from J, with 16 bases in between. The CDR3 is 15 residues long. Germline assignment: CDR1 MDHEN and CDR2 SYDVKM.

In this sample, this clone turned up a few times. V usage is TRBV28 and J usage is TRBJ1-2; D might be TRBD1 (5 bases). The CDR3 has 12 amino acids. V gave up 11 bases and J gave up 4 bases, with 14 bases separating them. From germline, CDR1 is MDHEN and CDR2 SYDVKM. This chain's CDR3 is CAGGGALYGYTF. For the CDR3, the DNA is TGTGCCGGCGGCGGGGCGCTCTATGGCTACACCTTC.

The rearrangement joins TRBV5-5 to TRBJ2-7; 11 nucleotides line up with TRBD1. V dropped 0 bases and J dropped 3; count of bases not matched to a gene: 2. Looked up from germline, CDR1 is SGHKS and CDR2 is YYEKEE (reference sequence). The CDR3 has 15 residues. The CDR3 loop is CASSLGTGGFYEQYF. The CDR3 DNA follows: TGTGCCAGCAGCTTGGGGACAGGGGGCTTCTACGAGCAGTACTTC.

This chain joins TRBV4-1 and TRBJ1-6; no clear D. V gave up 4 bases and J gave up 4 bases, with 17 bases separating them. The germline V gene encodes CDR1 MGHRA and CDR2 YSYEKL. CDR3 length: 17 amino acids. The CDR3 sequence is CASSPGRALVYNSPLHF. The CDR3 DNA follows: TGCGCCAGCAGCCCGGGGAGGGCATTAGTGTATAATTCACCCCTCCACTTT.

The chain uses TRBV4-1 and TRBJ1-5, with a weak D call TRBD1 (5 bases). The CDR3 runs to 17 residues. Trimming removed 0 bases from V and 0 bases from J, with 12 bases in between. Germline-derived CDR1 and CDR2 are MGHRA and YSYEKL. As DNA, the CDR3 is TGCGCCAGCAGCCAAGATCTGACAGATTATAGCAATCAGCCCCAGCATTTT. Translating gives CASSQDLTDYSNQPQHF.

This chain joins TRBV6-5 and TRBJ1-1; D ambiguous. The CDR3 totals 14 residues. Per the germline V gene, CDR1 is MNHEY and CDR2 is SVGAGI. V was pared by 0 bases and J by 11 bases, with 16 bases between. The CDR3 region is CASSYSLSTTTAFF. DNA of the CDR3: TGTGCCAGCAGTTACTCGCTCTCGACTACGACGGCTTTCTTT.

The chain recombines TRBV4-2 with TRBJ1-3, with D perhaps TRBD1 (5 bases). CDR3 length equals 12 residues. Germline assignment: CDR1 LGHNA and CDR2 YNFKEQ. Trimming took 3 bases from V and 8 from J, leaving 8 bases between them. The chain's CDR3 is CASSHREDTIYF. The CDR3 nucleotides are TGTGCCAGCAGCCACAGGGAGGACACCATATATTTT.

The genes are TRBV5-8 and TRBJ1-5; 9 nucleotides align to TRBD1. The germline V gene has CDR1 SGHTS and CDR2 YDEGEE. CDR3 length: 14 amino acids. V lost 6 bases, J lost 5 bases, and 6 bases stayed unmatched. CDR3 in DNA: TGTGCCAGCACCGTACAGGGGGCATATCAGCCCCAGCATTTT. It specifies CASTVQGAYQPQHF.

The V gene is TRBV7-9, the J gene TRBJ1-6; TRBD1 agrees at 9 bases. CDR3 length: 14 amino acids. CDR1 is SEHNR and CDR2 is FQNEAQ in the germline V gene (reference sequence). The J segment lost 7 bases and the V segment lost 5 bases, leaving 3 bases of the junction unmatched. The CDR3 DNA follows: TGTGCCAGCAGCACGGGACAGGGAAATTCACCCCTCCACTTT. It yields the protein CASSTGQGNSPLHF.

The J gene is TRBJ2-3, the V gene TRBV6-1; TRBD2 aligns across 10 bases. The CDR3 sequence is 16 residues long. J was trimmed by 2 bases and V by 1 base; bases with no gene match: 3. Germline loops: CDR1 MNHNS, CDR2 SASEGT. CDR3 amino acids: CASSEDLAGDTDTQYF. As DNA, the CDR3 is TGTGCCAGCAGTGAAGATCTAGCGGGGGACACAGATACGCAGTATTTT.

V usage is TRBV3-1 (or the pseudogene TRBV3-2) and J usage is TRBJ1-1; D is undetermined. This CDR3 has 15 amino acids. The V end was cut by 3 bases, the J end by 2 bases, with 13 bases between. Germline V gene sequence: CDR1 LGHDT, CDR2 YNNKEL (reference sequence). DNA for the CDR3: TGTGCCAGCAGCCATTCCGCCAGTTTTAACACTGAAGCTTTCTTT. This translates into CASSHSASFNTEAFF.

The chain combines TRBV6-4 with TRBJ1-1; 8 bases match TRBD1. Per the germline V gene, CDR1 is MRHNA and CDR2 is SNTAGT. Trimming at V came to 6 bases and at J to 8 bases, leaving 8 bases not matched to a gene. The CDR3 totals 13 residues. The CDR3 sequence is CASSPGQGGEAFF. In DNA, the CDR3 is TGTGCCAGCAGCCCAGGACAGGGAGGCGAAGCTTTCTTT.